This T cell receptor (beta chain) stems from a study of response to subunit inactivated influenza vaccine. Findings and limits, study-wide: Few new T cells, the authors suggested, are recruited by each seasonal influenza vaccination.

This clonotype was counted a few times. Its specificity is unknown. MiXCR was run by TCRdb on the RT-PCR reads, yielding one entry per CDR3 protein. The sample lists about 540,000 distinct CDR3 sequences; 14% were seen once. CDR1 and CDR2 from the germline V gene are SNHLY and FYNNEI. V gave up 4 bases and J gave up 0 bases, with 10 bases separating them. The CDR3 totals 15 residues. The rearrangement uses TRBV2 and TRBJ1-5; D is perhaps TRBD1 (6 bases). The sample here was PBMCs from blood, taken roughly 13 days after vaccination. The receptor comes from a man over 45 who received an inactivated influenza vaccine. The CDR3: CASSGQGSSNQPQHF. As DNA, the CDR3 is TGTGCCAGCAGTGGGCAGGGGTCTAGCAATCAGCCCCAGCATTTT. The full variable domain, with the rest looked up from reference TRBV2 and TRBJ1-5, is EPEVTQTPSHQVTQMGQEVILRCVPISNHLYFYWYRQILGQKVEFLVSFYNNEISEKSEIFDDQFSVERPDGSNFTLKIRSTKLEDSAMYFCASSGQGSSNQPQHFGDGTRLSIL.